This is a list of T cell receptor beta chains from one sample in a study of human thymus T cells. TCRdb's table, derived via immunoSEQ multiplex PCR, lists solely in-frame clones and lacks some. This table has tens of thousands of clones, 85% to 95% appearing once. The sample was thymus tissue. The receptors here all came from a girl under two years old with a congenital heart defect but otherwise immunologically healthy. Each CDR3 is given with its conserved first and last residue. Fields, in order: V gene, clone size, CDR3 length, D gene, J gene, CDR3 protein, CDR3 DNA. D genes are given only for firm matches. Only part of the rows carry a size: once, few, many, or a class if the clone is expanded.

>TRBV5-6|once|16|TRBD2|TRBJ2-1
CASSPNRGTSFSEQFF
TGTGCCAGCAGCCCAAACCGCGGGACTAGCTTCAGTGAGCAGTTCTTC
>TRBV13|NA|13|NA|TRBJ1-1
CASTSRSAAEAFF
TGTGCCAGCACCTCGCGGTCTGCCGCTGAAGCTTTCTTT
>TRBV2|NA|15|NA|TRBJ2-7
CASSEALGDGDEQYF
TGTGCCAGCAGTGAAGCGCTTGGGGATGGGGACGAGCAGTACTTC
>TRBV30|NA|13|TRBD2|TRBJ2-7
CAWSPQREYEQYF
TGTGCCTGGAGTCCACAGCGGGAGTACGAGCAGTACTTC
>TRBV5-1|NA|15|NA|TRBJ2-7
CASSPQRSLSAEQYF
TGCGCCAGCTCCCCTCAACGAAGCTTGTCCGCCGAGCAGTACTTC
>TRBV10-3|NA|15|TRBD2|TRBJ2-1
CAISVASGRINEQFF
TGTGCCATCAGTGTAGCTAGCGGGAGAATCAATGAGCAGTTCTTC
>TRBV29-1|NA|15|TRBD2|TRBJ2-1
CSVARLAGRYNEQFF
TGCAGCGTAGCCAGACTAGCGGGGCGCTACAATGAGCAGTTCTTC
>TRBV14|NA|16|NA|TRBJ1-2
CASSQDRFEPAYGYTF
TGTGCCAGCAGCCAAGATCGGTTCGAACCGGCCTATGGCTACACCTTC
>TRBV27|NA|11|NA|TRBJ2-7
CASAASYEQYF
TGTGCCAGCGCCGCTTCCTACGAGCAGTACTTC
>TRBV6-5|NA|15|TRBD1|TRBJ1-2
CASRYDRGSGYGYTF
TGTGCCAGCAGATACGACAGGGGATCAGGGTATGGCTACACCTTC
>TRBV7-6|NA|14|TRBD1|TRBJ2-5
CASSPGQLQETQYF
TGTGCCAGCAGCCCGGGACAGCTCCAAGAGACCCAGTACTTC
>TRBV7-9|NA|13|NA|TRBJ1-1
CASRHPANTEAFF
TGTGCCAGCCGGCATCCGGCGAACACTGAAGCTTTCTTT
>TRBV9|NA|14|NA|TRBJ1-2
CASSVEGPDYGYTF
TGTGCCAGCAGCGTAGAAGGGCCCGACTATGGCTACACCTTC
>TRBV11-1|NA|15|NA|TRBJ2-7
CASSLALTHSGEQYF
TGTGCCAGCAGCCTAGCCCTGACTCATTCGGGTGAGCAGTACTTC
>TRBV4-3|NA|12|NA|TRBJ2-1
CASSTRGNEQFF
TGCGCCAGCAGCACTCGAGGGAATGAGCAGTTCTTC
>TRBV4-2|NA|16|TRBD2|TRBJ2-1
CASRILAGGPEGEQFF
TGTGCCAGCAGGATTCTAGCGGGAGGGCCCGAGGGTGAGCAGTTCTTC
>TRBV7-2|NA|16|TRBD2|TRBJ2-3
CASISGLAPPADTQYF
TGTGCCAGCATCTCCGGACTAGCCCCCCCGGCAGATACGCAGTATTTT
>TRBV13|NA|22|NA|TRBJ1-3
CASSLYWESTGKASYAGNTIYF
TGTGCCAGCAGCTTATACTGGGAAAGTACTGGGAAGGCGTCTTACGCTGGAAACACCATATATTTT